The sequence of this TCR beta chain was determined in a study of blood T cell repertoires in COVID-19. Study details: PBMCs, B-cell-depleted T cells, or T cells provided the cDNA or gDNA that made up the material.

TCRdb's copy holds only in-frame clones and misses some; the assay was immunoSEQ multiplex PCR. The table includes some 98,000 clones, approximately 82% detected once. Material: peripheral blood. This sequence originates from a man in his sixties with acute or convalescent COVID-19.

CDR3 nucleotide sequence: TGTGCCAGCAGCTTGGGTCAGGACGGGGGAGGCGAAAAACTGTTTTTT. Translated, it gives CASSLGQDGGGEKLFF. V gene TRBV5-8 combines with J gene TRBJ1-4; D possibly corresponds to TRBD1 (5 bases). CDR1 and CDR2 (germline): SGHTS, YDEGEE. The CDR3 covers 16 residues. The germline V and J ends were trimmed by 0 bases and 8 bases, with 17 bases remaining between them.